The 20 T cell receptor beta chains below were found in one sample sequenced in a study of OX40 agonist ivuxolimab in advanced cancers. The method behind the library was the immunoSEQ multiplex PCR assay. Held by TCRdb, this immuneACCESS table contains in-frame sequences only and omits some clones. Under half of the omission traces to an unresolved V gene where checked; the cause of the rest is unknown. The sample yields roughly 20,000 clones; 70% to 90% were counted once. Jointly, the top ten make up less than 20% of the sample. The sequenced sample was CD4+ or CD8+ T cells sorted from blood, obtained in a trial of the OX40 agonist ivuxolimab. The receptors here all came from an adult with an advanced solid tumor such as melanoma, head and neck, liver or kidney cancer.

In this sample, this clone turned up once. The chain is built from TRBV30 and TRBJ2-1, with D maybe TRBD2 (5 bases). Trimming took 4 bases from V and 8 from J, leaving 9 bases between them. CDR3 length: 11 amino acids. Germline V gives CDR1 GTSNPN, CDR2 SVGIG (reference sequence). This CDR3 reads CAWTVGDEQFF. The CDR3 nucleotides are TGTGCCTGGACGGTCGGGGATGAGCAGTTCTTC.

The J gene is TRBJ2-3, the V gene TRBV18; D unclear. Germline V gives CDR1 KGHSH, CDR2 LQKENI. CDR3 length: 12 amino acids. Trimming removed 9 bases at V and 1 base at J, with 8 bases between. The CDR3 region has the DNA TGTGCCAGTCTTATGGGCACAGATACGCAGTATTTT. It specifies CASLMGTDTQYF.

V usage is TRBV11-3 and J usage is TRBJ2-5; 7 nucleotides match TRBD1. The V gene end was trimmed by 1 base and the J gene end by 3 bases; junction bases not matched to a gene: 8. This CDR3 spans 16 amino acids. From germline, CDR1 is SGHNT and CDR2 YENEEA. The CDR3: CASSLGLWTGKETQYF. CDR3 in DNA: TGTGCCAGCAGCTTAGGTTTGTGGACAGGCAAAGAGACCCAGTACTTC.

This clone was observed a few times. This CDR3 is CASSGTANTEAFF. CDR3 DNA: TGCGCCAGCAGTGGGACGGCGAACACTGAAGCTTTCTTT. The chain is built from TRBV10-1 and TRBJ1-1; no firm D call. Between the trimmed V and J ends, which lost 4 bases and 1 base, there was a span of 7 bases. The CDR3 is made up of 13 amino acids. Germline CDR1 WNHNN, CDR2 SYGVQD (reference sequence).

This chain connects TRBV7-2 to TRBJ2-7; perhaps TRBD2 as D (5 bases). CDR1 and CDR2 (germline): SGHTA, FQGNSA. V lost 3 bases, J lost 0 bases, and 12 bases lay in between. This CDR3 spans 15 amino acids. CDR3 in DNA: TGTGCCAGCAGCTTCACCGGGGAGAGCTCCTACGAGCAGTACTTC. Translating gives CASSFTGESSYEQYF.

The chain combines TRBV14 with TRBJ2-7; D unresolved. V lost 1 base to trimming and J lost 7 bases, with 8 bases between them. This CDR3 spans 12 amino acids. Germline V gives CDR1 SGHDN, CDR2 FVKESK. The CDR3 sequence is CASSQVAGEQYF. The CDR3 DNA is TGTGCCAGCAGCCAAGTTGCTGGGGAGCAGTACTTC.

This chain joins TRBV9 and TRBJ1-4; D is unclear. CDR3 length: 16 amino acids. Germline assignment: CDR1 SGDLS and CDR2 YYNGEE. Trimming removed 4 bases from V and 6 bases from J, with 19 bases in between. CDR3 nucleotides: TGTGCCAGCAGCCCCGACTGGTTAAGTCCCTATGAAAAACTGTTTTTT. It is translated as CASSPDWLSPYEKLFF.

The chain recombines TRBV15 with TRBJ2-7, with D possibly TRBD2 on 5 matching bases. The CDR3 sequence is 15 residues long. Germline CDR1 reads LNHNV; CDR2 reads YYDKDF (reference sequence). V was pared by 5 bases and J by 4 bases, with 18 bases between. In nucleotides, the CDR3 is TGTGCCACCAGCCGATACTCCGGCGGGCTGTACGAGCAGTACTTC. Translating gives CATSRYSGGLYEQYF.

The V gene is TRBV2, the J gene TRBJ1-1, with 7 bases lining up with TRBD1. The CDR3 is made up of 14 amino acids. V lost 6 bases and J lost 1; bases outside the gene matches: 5. CDR1 and CDR2 from the germline V gene are SNHLY and FYNNEI. The CDR3 region is CASSDRDRNTEAFF. The CDR3 DNA reads TGTGCCAGCAGCGACCGGGACAGGAACACTGAAGCTTTCTTT.

This chain links TRBV18 with TRBJ2-3; D is unclear. The CDR3 runs to 13 residues. Germline values: CDR1 KGHSH, CDR2 LQKENI. V lost 5 bases, J lost 2 bases, and 8 bases lay in between. The CDR3 DNA is TGTGCCAGCTCAAGCCCAAACACAGATACGCAGTATTTT. This codes for CASSSPNTDTQYF.

The chain links TRBV7-9 to TRBJ1-5, with TRBD1 as a possible D gene (5 bases). With 1 base removed from V and 3 bases from J, the gap between germline ends came to 10 bases. The germline V gene has CDR1 SEHNR and CDR2 FQNEAQ (reference sequence). The CDR3 covers 15 residues. This chain's CDR3 is CASSLGDGPNQPQHF. The CDR3 DNA reads TGTGCCAGCAGCTTAGGGGACGGCCCCAATCAGCCCCAGCATTTT.

The chain has TRBV6-5 and TRBJ2-7, with unresolved D. Germline values: CDR1 MNHEY, CDR2 SVGAGI. V was pared by 2 bases and J by 0 bases, with 11 bases between. The CDR3 has 15 residues. CDR3 sequence (DNA): TGTGCCAGCAGTTACACGATCAGTTCCTCCTACGAGCAGTACTTC. It translates to CASSYTISSSYEQYF.

The table lists this clone with a count of one. Here the CDR3 reads CASSVRQGETQYF. CDR3 bases: TGTGCCAGCAGCGTGCGACAGGGCGAGACCCAGTACTTC. The chain couples TRBV9 to TRBJ2-5, with 7 bases identical to TRBD1. This CDR3 contains 13 residues. The junction had 3 bases not matched to a gene; V was cut back by 2 bases and J by 5 bases. From germline, CDR1 is SGDLS and CDR2 YYNGEE. The full variable domain, in which reference TRBV9 and TRBJ2-5 provide the parts outside the CDR3, is DSGVTQTPKHLITATGQRVTLRCSPRSGDLSVYWYQQSLDQGLQFLIQYYNGEERAKGNILERFSAQQFPDLHSELNLSSLELGDSALYFCASSVRQGETQYFGPGTRLLVL.

The rearrangement links TRBV19 to TRBJ1-1; 12 bases align to TRBD1. V dropped 10 bases and J dropped 6; count of bases not matched to a gene: 3. This CDR3 region has 12 residues. CDR1 LNHDA and CDR2 SQIVND come from the germline V gene (reference sequence). CDR3 DNA: TGTGCCACTGGGACAGGGGGCCCTGAAGCTTTCTTT. It codes for CATGTGGPEAFF.

The chain uses TRBV9 and TRBJ1-2, with a possible D match to TRBD1 (5 bases). Germline assignment: CDR1 SGDLS and CDR2 YYNGEE. V lost 1 base, J lost 4 bases, and 8 bases lay in between. The CDR3 contains 13 residues. The CDR3 DNA reads as TGTGCCAGCAGCGTACGGGACGGCTATGGCTACACCTTC. Translating it yields CASSVRDGYGYTF.

This clone appeared once. DNA for the CDR3: TGTGCCAGCAGCGTAGGGGGCGGATACAATGAGCAGTTCTTC. It translates to CASSVGGGYNEQFF. The chain is built from TRBV9 and TRBJ2-1, with D tentatively TRBD1 (5 bases). The V and J ends lost 0 bases and 4 bases respectively, with 8 bases between them. Germline V lookup: CDR1 SGDLS, CDR2 YYNGEE. The CDR3 is 14 residues long.

The V and J genes are TRBV4-1 and TRBJ1-5; D uncertain. The CDR3 is 14 residues long. Germline V gene lookup returns CDR1 MGHRA and CDR2 YSYEKL. The V end lost 1 base, the J end lost 0 bases, and 4 bases lay between the germline ends. CDR3 region: CASSQAYSNQPQHF. The CDR3 DNA is TGCGCCAGCAGCCAAGCTTATAGCAATCAGCCCCAGCATTTT.

This clone was recorded once. The chain uses TRBV19 and TRBJ2-7, with 9 bases aligning to TRBD1. This CDR3 spans 15 amino acids. Germline CDR1 LNHDA, CDR2 SQIVND (reference sequence). V lost 5 bases to trimming and J lost 3 bases; unmatched junction nucleotides: 8. The CDR3 sequence is CASSVGQGGLYEQYF. In nucleotides, the CDR3 is TGTGCCAGTAGTGTGGGACAGGGCGGTCTCTACGAGCAGTACTTC.

V gene TRBV5-1 combines with J gene TRBJ2-7; the match to TRBD1 covers 8 bases. Trimming at V came to 4 bases and at J to 2 bases, leaving 8 bases not matched to a gene. The CDR3 extends over 15 amino acids. CDR1 and CDR2 (germline): SGHRS, YFSETQ. In nucleotides, the CDR3 is TGCGCCAGCAGCCCGAAAGCGGACAGGGCCTACGAGCAGTACTTC. Translating gives CASSPKADRAYEQYF.

The CDR3 DNA reads TGTGCCAGCAGCTGGGACACTTACACAGATACGCAGTATTTT. Translated, it gives CASSWDTYTDTQYF. The gene calls are TRBV6-5 and TRBJ2-3; TRBD1 is a possible D gene (6 bases). V lost 6 bases and J lost 2, with 12 bases in between. CDR1 is MNHEY and CDR2 is SVGAGI in the germline V gene. The CDR3 contains 14 residues.